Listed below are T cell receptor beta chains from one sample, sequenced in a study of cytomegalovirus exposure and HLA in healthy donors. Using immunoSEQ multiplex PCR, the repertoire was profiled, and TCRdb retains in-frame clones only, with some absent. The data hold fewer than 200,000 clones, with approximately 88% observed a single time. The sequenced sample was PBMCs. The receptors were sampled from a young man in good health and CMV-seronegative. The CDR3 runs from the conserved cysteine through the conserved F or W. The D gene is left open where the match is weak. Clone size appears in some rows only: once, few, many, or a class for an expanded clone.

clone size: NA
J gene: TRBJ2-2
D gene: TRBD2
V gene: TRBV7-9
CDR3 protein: CASSLTMGGRADWELFF
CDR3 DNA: TGTGCCAGCAGCTTAACGATGGGCGGGAGGGCCGACTGGGAGCTGTTTTTT

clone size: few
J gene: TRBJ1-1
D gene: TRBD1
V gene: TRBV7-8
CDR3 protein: CASSPGVGHRGTEAFF
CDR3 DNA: TGTGCCAGCAGCCCGGGCGTTGGCCACAGGGGAACTGAAGCTTTCTTT

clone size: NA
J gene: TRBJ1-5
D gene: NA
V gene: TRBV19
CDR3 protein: CASSRTNSNQPQHF
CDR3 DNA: TGTGCCAGTAGTAGGACAAATAGCAATCAGCCCCAGCATTTT

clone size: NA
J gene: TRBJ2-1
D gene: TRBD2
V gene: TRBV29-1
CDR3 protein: CSVEDIMASGFYNEQFF
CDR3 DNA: TGCAGCGTTGAAGATATTATGGCTAGCGGATTCTACAATGAGCAGTTCTTC

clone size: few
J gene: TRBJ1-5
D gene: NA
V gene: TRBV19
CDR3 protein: CASSIGGGQEPQHF
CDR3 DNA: TGTGCCAGTAGTATCGGGGGAGGCCAGGAGCCCCAGCATTTT

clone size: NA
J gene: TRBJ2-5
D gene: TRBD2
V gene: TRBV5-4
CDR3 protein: CASKPAGARQSIRETQYF
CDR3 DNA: TGTGCCAGCAAGCCCGCGGGAGCACGACAAAGCATCCGGGAGACCCAGTACTTC

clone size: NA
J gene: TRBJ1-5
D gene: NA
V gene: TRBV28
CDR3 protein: CASSESTSGNQPQHF
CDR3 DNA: TGTGCCAGCAGTGAGTCGACATCGGGCAATCAGCCCCAGCATTTT

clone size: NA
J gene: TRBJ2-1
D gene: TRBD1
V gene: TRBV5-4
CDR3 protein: CASSLPLQGASNEQFF
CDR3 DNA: TGTGCCAGCAGCTTGCCGCTGCAGGGGGCTAGTAATGAGCAGTTCTTC

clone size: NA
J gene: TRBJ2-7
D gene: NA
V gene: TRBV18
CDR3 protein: CASSLAVRPYEQYF
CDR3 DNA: TGTGCCAGCTCATTGGCGGTGAGGCCCTACGAGCAGTACTTC

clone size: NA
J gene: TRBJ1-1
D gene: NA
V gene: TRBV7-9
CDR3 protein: CASSASAEAFF
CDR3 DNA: TGTGCCAGCAGCGCCAGCGCTGAAGCTTTCTTT

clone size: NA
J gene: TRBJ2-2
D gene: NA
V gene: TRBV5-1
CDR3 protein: CASSLVAGLNTGELFF
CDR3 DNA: TGCGCCAGCAGCTTGGTGGCGGGACTTAACACCGGGGAGCTGTTTTTT

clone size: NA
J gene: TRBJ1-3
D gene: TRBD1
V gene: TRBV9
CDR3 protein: CASSLGTGAIGNTIYF
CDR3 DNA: TGTGCCAGCAGCCTCGGGACAGGGGCAATTGGAAACACCATATATTTT

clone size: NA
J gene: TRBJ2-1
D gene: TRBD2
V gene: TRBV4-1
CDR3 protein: CASSTTSGSFEQFF
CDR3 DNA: TGCGCCAGCAGTACGACTAGCGGGAGCTTTGAGCAGTTCTTC

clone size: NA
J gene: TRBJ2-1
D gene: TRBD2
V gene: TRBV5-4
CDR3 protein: CASRPGLAINEQFF
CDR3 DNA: TGTGCCAGCAGGCCGGGACTAGCGATCAATGAGCAGTTCTTC

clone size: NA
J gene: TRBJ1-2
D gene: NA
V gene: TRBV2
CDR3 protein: CAIWTASGSYTF
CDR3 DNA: TGTGCCATCTGGACAGCCAGTGGTAGCTACACCTTC

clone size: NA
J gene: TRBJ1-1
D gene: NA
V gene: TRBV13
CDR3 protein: CASSLGRGGATEAFF
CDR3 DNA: TGTGCCAGCAGCTTAGGCCGGGGAGGGGCCACTGAAGCTTTCTTT

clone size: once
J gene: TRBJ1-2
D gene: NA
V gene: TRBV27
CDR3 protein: CASSATWGPQRGYTF
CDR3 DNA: TGTGCCAGCAGTGCTACCTGGGGCCCCCAACGCGGCTACACCTTC

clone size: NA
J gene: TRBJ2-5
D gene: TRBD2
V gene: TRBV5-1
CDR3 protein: CASSLSGSGRVGETQYF
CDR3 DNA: TGCGCCAGCAGCTTGTCTGGTAGCGGGAGAGTGGGAGAGACCCAGTACTTC

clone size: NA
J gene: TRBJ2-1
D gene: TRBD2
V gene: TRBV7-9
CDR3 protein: CASSMLAGGLGEQFF
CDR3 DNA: TGTGCCAGCAGCATGCTAGCGGGAGGGCTGGGCGAGCAGTTCTTC

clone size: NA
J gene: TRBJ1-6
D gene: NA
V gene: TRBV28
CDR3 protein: CASRLGTYNSPLHF
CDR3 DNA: TGTGCCAGCAGACTAGGGACTTATAATTCACCCCTCCACTTT

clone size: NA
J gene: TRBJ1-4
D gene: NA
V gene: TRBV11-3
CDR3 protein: CASSPRDTGNKLFF
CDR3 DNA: TGTGCCAGCAGCCCTAGAGATACAGGCAATAAACTGTTTTTT

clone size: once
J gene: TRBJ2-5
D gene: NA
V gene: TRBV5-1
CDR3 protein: CASSLGVGGPKETQYF
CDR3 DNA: TGCGCCAGCAGCTTGGGTGTAGGGGGACCTAAAGAGACCCAGTACTTC

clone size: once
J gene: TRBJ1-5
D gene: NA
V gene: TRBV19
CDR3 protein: CASSQGFGNQPQHF
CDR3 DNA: TGTGCCAGTTCCCAGGGATTCGGGAATCAGCCCCAGCATTTT

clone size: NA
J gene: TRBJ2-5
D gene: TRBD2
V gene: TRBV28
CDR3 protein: CASSTPGLAPEYF
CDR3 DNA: TGTGCCAGCAGTACACCGGGACTAGCTCCGGAGTACTTC

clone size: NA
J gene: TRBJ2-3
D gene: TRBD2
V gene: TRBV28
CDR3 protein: CASSQAGGLDTQYF
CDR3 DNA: TGTGCCAGCAGCCAAGCGGGGGGGCTAGATACGCAGTATTTT